The clone carrying this T cell receptor (beta chain) was seen a handful of times. This CDR3 region has 15 residues. V lost 5 bases and J lost 5, with 18 bases in between. Per germline, CDR1 MNHNS and CDR2 SASEGT. Amplification targeted the TCR beta CDR3 regions, with RNA transcripts as the source material. The first round was an RT-PCR with HTBI primers, and the second round was a multiplex PCR. Each CDR3 protein is one row after TCRdb ran MiXCR on the multiplex PCR reads. This sample has around 470,000 distinct CDR3 sequences, with 14% found just once. The sample comes from a study of Graves' ophthalmopathy and Graves' hyperthyroidism.

Source material: blood. This receptor was taken from a woman in her 30s with Graves' ophthalmopathy. The V gene is TRBV6-1, the J gene TRBJ1-2, with D perhaps matching TRBD1 (6 bases). The CDR3 sequence is CASSPSRGAGYGYTF. DNA of the CDR3: TGTGCCAGCAGTCCCTCCCGGGGGGCGGGTTATGGCTACACCTTC.